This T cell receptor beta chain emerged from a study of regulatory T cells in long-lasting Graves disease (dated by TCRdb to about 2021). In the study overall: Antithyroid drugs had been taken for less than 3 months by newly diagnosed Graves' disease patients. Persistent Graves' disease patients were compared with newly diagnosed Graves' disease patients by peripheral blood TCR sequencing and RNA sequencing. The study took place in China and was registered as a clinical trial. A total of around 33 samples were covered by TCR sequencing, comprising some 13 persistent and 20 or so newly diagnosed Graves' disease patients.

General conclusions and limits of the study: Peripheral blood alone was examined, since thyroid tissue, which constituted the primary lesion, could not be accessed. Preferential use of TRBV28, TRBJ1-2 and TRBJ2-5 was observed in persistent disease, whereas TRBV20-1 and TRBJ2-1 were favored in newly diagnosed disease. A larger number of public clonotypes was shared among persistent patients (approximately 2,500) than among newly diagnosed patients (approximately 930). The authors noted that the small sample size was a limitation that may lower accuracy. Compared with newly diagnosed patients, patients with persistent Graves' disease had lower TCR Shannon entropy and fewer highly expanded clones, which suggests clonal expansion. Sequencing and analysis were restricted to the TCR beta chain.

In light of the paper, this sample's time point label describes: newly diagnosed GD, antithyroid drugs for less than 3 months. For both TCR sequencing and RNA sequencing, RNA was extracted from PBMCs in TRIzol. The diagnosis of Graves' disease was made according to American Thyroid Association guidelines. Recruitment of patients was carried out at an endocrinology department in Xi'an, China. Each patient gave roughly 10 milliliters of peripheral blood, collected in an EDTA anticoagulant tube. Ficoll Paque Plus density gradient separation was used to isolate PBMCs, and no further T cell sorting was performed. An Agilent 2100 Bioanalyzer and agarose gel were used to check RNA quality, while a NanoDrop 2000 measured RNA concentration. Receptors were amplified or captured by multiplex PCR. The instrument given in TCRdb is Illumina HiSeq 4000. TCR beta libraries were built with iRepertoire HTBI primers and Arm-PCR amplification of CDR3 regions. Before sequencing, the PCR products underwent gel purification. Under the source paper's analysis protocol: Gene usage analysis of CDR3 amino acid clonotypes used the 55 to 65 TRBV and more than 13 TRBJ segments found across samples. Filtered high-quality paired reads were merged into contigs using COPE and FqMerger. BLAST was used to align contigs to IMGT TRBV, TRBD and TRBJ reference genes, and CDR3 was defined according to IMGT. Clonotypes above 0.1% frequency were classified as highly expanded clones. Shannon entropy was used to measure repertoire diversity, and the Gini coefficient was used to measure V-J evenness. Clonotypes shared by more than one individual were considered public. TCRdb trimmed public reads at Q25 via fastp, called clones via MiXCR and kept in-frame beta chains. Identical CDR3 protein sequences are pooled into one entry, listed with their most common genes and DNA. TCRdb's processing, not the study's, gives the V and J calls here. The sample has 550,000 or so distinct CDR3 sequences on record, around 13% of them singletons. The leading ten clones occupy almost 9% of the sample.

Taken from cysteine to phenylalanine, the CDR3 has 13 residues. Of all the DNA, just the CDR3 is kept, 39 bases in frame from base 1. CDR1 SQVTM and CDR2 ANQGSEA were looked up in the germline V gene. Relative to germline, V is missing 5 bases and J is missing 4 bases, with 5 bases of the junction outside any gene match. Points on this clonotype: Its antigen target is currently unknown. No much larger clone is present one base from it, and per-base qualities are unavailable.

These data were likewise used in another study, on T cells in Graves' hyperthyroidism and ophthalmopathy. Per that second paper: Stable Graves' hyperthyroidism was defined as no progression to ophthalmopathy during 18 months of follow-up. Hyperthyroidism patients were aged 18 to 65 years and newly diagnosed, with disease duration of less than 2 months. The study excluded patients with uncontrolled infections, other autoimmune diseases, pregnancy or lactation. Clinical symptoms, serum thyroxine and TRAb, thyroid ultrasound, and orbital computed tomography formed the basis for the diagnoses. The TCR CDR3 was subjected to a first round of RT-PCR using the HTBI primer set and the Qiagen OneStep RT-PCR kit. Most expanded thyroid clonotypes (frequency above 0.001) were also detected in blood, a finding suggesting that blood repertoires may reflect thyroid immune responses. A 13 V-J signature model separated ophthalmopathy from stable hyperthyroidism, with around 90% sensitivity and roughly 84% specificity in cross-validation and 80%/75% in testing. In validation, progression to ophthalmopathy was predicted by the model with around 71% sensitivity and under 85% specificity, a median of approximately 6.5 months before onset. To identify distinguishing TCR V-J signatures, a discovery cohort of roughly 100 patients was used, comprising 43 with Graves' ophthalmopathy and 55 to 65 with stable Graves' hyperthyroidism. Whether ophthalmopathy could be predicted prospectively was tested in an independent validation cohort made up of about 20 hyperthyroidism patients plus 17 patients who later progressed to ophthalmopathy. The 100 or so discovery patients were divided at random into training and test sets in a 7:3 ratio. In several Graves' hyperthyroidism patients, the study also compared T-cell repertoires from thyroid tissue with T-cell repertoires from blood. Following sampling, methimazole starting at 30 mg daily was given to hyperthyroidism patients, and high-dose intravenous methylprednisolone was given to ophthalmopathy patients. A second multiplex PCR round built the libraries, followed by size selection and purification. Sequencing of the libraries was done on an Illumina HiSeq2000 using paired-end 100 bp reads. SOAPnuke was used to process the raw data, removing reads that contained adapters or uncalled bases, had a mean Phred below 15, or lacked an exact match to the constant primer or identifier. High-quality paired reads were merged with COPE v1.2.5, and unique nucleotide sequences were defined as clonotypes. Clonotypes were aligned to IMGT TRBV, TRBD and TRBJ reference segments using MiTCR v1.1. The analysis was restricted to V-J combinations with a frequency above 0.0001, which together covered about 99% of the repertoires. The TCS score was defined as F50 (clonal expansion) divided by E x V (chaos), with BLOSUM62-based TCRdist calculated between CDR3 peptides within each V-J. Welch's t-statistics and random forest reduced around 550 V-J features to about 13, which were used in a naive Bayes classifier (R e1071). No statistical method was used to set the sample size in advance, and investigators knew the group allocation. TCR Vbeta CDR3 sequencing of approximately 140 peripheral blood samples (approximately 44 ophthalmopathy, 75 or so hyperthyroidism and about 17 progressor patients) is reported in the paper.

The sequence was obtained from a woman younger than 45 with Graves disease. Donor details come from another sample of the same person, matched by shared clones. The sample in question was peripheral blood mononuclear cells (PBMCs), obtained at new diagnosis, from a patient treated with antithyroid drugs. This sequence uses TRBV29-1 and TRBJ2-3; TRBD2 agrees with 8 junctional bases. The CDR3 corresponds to CSVREGLADTQYF. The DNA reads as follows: TGCAGCGTTCGGGAGGGCCTAGCAGATACGCAGTATTTT.